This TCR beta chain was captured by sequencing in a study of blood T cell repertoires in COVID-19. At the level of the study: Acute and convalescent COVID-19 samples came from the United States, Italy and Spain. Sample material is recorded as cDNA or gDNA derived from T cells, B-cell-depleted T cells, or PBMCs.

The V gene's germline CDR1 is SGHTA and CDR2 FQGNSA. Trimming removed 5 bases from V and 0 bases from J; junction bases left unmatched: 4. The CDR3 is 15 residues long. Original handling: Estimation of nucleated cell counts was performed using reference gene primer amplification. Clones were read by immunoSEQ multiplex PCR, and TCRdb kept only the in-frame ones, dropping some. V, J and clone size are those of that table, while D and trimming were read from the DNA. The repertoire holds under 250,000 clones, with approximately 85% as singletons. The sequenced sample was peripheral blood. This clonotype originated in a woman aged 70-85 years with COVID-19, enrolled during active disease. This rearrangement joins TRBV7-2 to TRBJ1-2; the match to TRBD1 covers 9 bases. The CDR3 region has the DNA TGTGCCAGCAGCCTACAGGGGGCTTCTAACTATGGCTACACCTTC. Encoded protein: CASSLQGASNYGYTF.